The 31 T cell receptor beta chains reported below all come from one sample, sequenced in a study of T-cell memory formation after mild COVID-19. Each CDR3 protein is one row after TCRdb ran MiXCR on the 5' RACE reads. Among a few hundred thousand distinct CDR3 sequences listed, over 15% were seen once. The specimen was PBMCs or a T cell subset sorted from them (not recorded which). Receptor source: a man younger than 35 who had mild COVID-19 (a few samples of this study predate the infection). Cell type and time point are not known.

This clonotype was picked up a small number of times. The chain has TRBV6-5 and TRBJ2-3; D unresolved. CDR1 and CDR2 from the germline V gene are MNHEY and SVGAGI. The CDR3 has 13 residues. V was shortened by 2 bases and J by 4 bases, with 7 bases between the two germline ends. In DNA, the CDR3 is TGTGCCAGCAGTTACAGGGCGTCAGATACGCAGTATTTT. Amino acids: CASSYRASDTQYF.

The chain carries TRBV19 and TRBJ1-1, with a weak D call TRBD1 (6 bases). V lost 7 bases to trimming and J lost 0 bases, with 12 bases between them. CDR3 length equals 14 residues. Germline assignment: CDR1 LNHDA and CDR2 SQIVND (reference sequence). The CDR3 DNA reads as TGTGCCAGTACCAACAGGGAAGTGAACACTGAAGCTTTCTTT. Protein sequence: CASTNREVNTEAFF.

V usage is TRBV3-1 and J usage is TRBJ2-3, with 8 bases aligning to TRBD2. This CDR3 spans 17 amino acids. V lost 4 bases, J lost 5 bases, and 14 bases stayed unmatched. The germline V gene has CDR1 LGHDT and CDR2 YNNKEL (reference sequence). In DNA, the CDR3 is TGTGCCAGCAGCCCAATGAGAGGCGGGGGGCCAGGAGATACGCAGTATTTT. Its protein product is CASSPMRGGGPGDTQYF.

V gene TRBV29-1 combines with J gene TRBJ2-3; TRBD1 might be the D (6 bases). V lost 5 bases to trimming and J lost 0 bases, with 18 bases between them. The CDR3 covers 16 residues. Germline CDR1 and CDR2: SQVTM and ANQGSEA. In nucleotides, the CDR3 is TGCAGCGTTTGGCAGGGGTCCGCCACCAGCACAGATACGCAGTATTTT. Protein product: CSVWQGSATSTDTQYF.

The chain couples TRBV25-1 to TRBJ2-3; no definite D call. Germline V gene sequence: CDR1 MGHDK, CDR2 SYGVNS. V was clipped by 0 bases and J by 10 bases, with 8 bases between them. The CDR3 extends over 12 amino acids. CDR3 nucleotides: TGTGCCAGCAGTGAATATCCCGCCCCGCAGTATTTT. Protein sequence: CASSEYPAPQYF.

This clonotype occurred a few times. V is TRBV27 and J is TRBJ2-1; either TRBD1 or TRBD2 may supply D (5 bases each). V lost 2 bases, J lost 0 bases, and 20 bases lay in between. Germline V gives CDR1 MNHEY, CDR2 SMNVEV (reference sequence). The CDR3 runs 19 residues. CDR3 in DNA: TGTGCCAGCAGTTTAACTCTTAGGGGCGGGCCCAGCTCCTACAATGAGCAGTTCTTC. This sequence encodes CASSLTLRGGPSSYNEQFF.

This rearrangement joins TRBV4-3 to TRBJ2-1, with D tentatively TRBD2 (5 bases). This CDR3 contains 14 residues. Per germline, CDR1 LGHNA and CDR2 YSLEER. Between the trimmed V and J ends, which lost 4 bases and 2 bases, there was a span of 9 bases. CDR3 in amino acids: CASSLLGAYNEQFF. CDR3 DNA sequence: TGCGCCAGCAGCCTTCTCGGGGCCTACAATGAGCAGTTCTTC.

At least ten counts were recorded for this clonotype. The rearrangement uses TRBV5-6 and TRBJ2-1; TRBD2 matches 11 bases. The CDR3 spans 16 residues. CDR1 SGHDT and CDR2 YYEEEE come from the germline V gene. V was pared by 4 bases and J by 0 bases, with 3 bases of the junction left unmatched. The CDR3 region has the DNA TGTGCCAGCAGCCTAGGACTAGCGGGCTCCTACAATGAGCAGTTCTTC. Amino acid sequence: CASSLGLAGSYNEQFF.

This clonotype is a singleton in its sample. The genes are TRBV30 and TRBJ1-1; TRBD1 aligns across 8 bases. The CDR3 consists of 13 residues. The germline V gene encodes CDR1 GTSNPN and CDR2 SVGIG (reference sequence). With 3 bases clipped from V and 5 bases from J, the junction kept 5 bases outside the gene matches. The CDR3 nucleotides read TGTGCCTGGAGCGCAGGGGGCCGAACTGAAGCTTTCTTT. It codes for CAWSAGGRTEAFF.

This clonotype was observed once. This chain connects TRBV2 to TRBJ2-3; 12 bases match TRBD1. The CDR3 runs to 19 residues. Germline trimming cut 2 bases from V and 3 bases from J; bases unmatched to any gene: 12. From germline, CDR1 is SNHLY and CDR2 FYNNEI. In DNA form, the CDR3 reads TGTGCCAGCAGTGAACCCTCCGGGACAGGGGGCGCATCGACAGATACGCAGTATTTT. Protein product: CASSEPSGTGGASTDTQYF.

The chain couples TRBV7-8 to TRBJ2-7, with TRBD2 as a possible D gene (6 bases). From germline, CDR1 is SGHVS and CDR2 FQNEAQ. The ends were cut back, 3 bases at V and 0 bases at J, with 9 bases in the middle. The CDR3 has 14 amino acids. CDR3: CASSLEGFSYEQYF. The CDR3 DNA is TGTGCCAGCAGCTTGGAGGGGTTCTCCTACGAGCAGTACTTC.

V gene TRBV20-1 combines with J gene TRBJ1-1, with D tentatively TRBD1 (5 bases). This CDR3 spans 14 amino acids. Trimming pared 1 base from V and 2 bases from J, leaving 11 bases between. Germline V gene sequence: CDR1 DFQATT, CDR2 SNEGSKA (reference sequence). The CDR3 loop is CSARALDRNTEAFF. CDR3 sequence (DNA): TGCAGTGCTAGAGCCCTTGACAGAAACACTGAAGCTTTCTTT.

There are a few counts of this clonotype. V is TRBV30 and J is TRBJ2-7, with D perhaps matching TRBD2 (6 bases). The CDR3 length is 14 residues. Per germline, CDR1 GTSNPN and CDR2 SVGIG (reference sequence). The V gene lost 6 bases and the J gene lost 3 bases, with 18 bases spanning the gap. In nucleotides, the CDR3 is TGTGCCTGTCACAGACCTAGCGCCTACTACGAGCAGTACTTC. Protein product: CACHRPSAYYEQYF.

The chain joins TRBV3-1 to TRBJ1-1; the match to TRBD1 covers 8 bases. V lost 1 base, J lost 5 bases, and 3 bases stayed unmatched. CDR1 and CDR2 from the germline V gene are LGHDT and YNNKEL (reference sequence). The CDR3 has 14 residues. The CDR3: CASSQAGGSTEAFF. DNA for the CDR3: TGTGCCAGCAGCCAAGCAGGGGGCAGTACTGAAGCTTTCTTT.

V and J are TRBV7-9 and TRBJ1-1; no definite D call. This CDR3 is built from 14 residues. Germline loops: CDR1 SEHNR, CDR2 FQNEAQ (reference sequence). Trimming left V 5 bases short and J 1 base short, with 11 bases between. The CDR3 nucleotides read TGTGCCAGCAGCCTTCGCGCAGGGAACACTGAAGCTTTCTTT. Its protein is CASSLRAGNTEAFF.

In this sample, this clonotype turned up a few times. The gene calls are TRBV15 and TRBJ2-1; maybe TRBD1 (5 bases). V was pared by 1 base and J by 7 bases, with 17 bases between. Per germline, CDR1 LNHNV and CDR2 YYDKDF (reference sequence). This CDR3 is built from 16 residues. CDR3 protein: CATSRVGRQGRNEQFF. The CDR3 region has the DNA TGTGCCACCAGCAGAGTAGGTCGGCAGGGTAGGAATGAGCAGTTCTTC.

This clonotype was seen a handful of times. The chain is built from TRBV6-2 or TRBV6-3 and TRBJ1-5; 7 nucleotides match TRBD1. The trim removed 3 bases at V and 3 bases at J, leaving 5 bases unmatched. The CDR3 spans 15 residues. Germline values: CDR1 MNHEY, CDR2 SVGEGT. CDR3 region: CASSYDGTVNQPQHF. DNA of the CDR3: TGTGCCAGCAGTTATGACGGGACAGTCAATCAGCCCCAGCATTTT.

This clonotype was found a few times. The rearrangement joins TRBV6-2 or TRBV6-3 to TRBJ2-7; D is uncertain. Germline CDR1 and CDR2: MNHEY and SVGEGT. CDR3 length: 14 amino acids. The V end was cut by 6 bases, the J end by 3 bases, with 15 bases between. CDR3 nucleotide sequence: TGTGCCAGCAGCCGAACGGCCATTCACTACGAGCAGTACGTC. Protein product: CASSRTAIHYEQYV.

This clonotype was observed a handful of times. The genes are TRBV7-9 and TRBJ2-7; D not resolved. The germline V gene has CDR1 SEHNR and CDR2 FQNEAQ (reference sequence). Trimming shortened V by 2 bases and J by 4 bases, and 12 bases separated the two germline ends. The CDR3 has 14 amino acids. Here the CDR3 reads CASSLPGSPYEQYF. CDR3 bases: TGTGCCAGCAGCTTACCTGGATCACCGTACGAGCAGTACTTC.

Written as DNA, the CDR3 is TGTGCCACCAGTGACGAGCGGGCCTACAATGAGCAGTTCTTC. It codes for CATSDERAYNEQFF. V is TRBV24-1 and J is TRBJ2-1; D might be TRBD2 (6 bases). V lost 4 bases to trimming and J lost 2 bases, with 8 bases between them. The CDR3 extends over 14 amino acids. Germline V gene sequence: CDR1 KGHDR, CDR2 SFDVKD.

The table lists this clonotype with a few counts. The V call is TRBV3-1, the J call TRBJ1-6; no reliable D call. Looked up from germline, CDR1 is LGHDT and CDR2 is YNNKEL (reference sequence). V was pared by 1 base and J by 10 bases, with 8 bases between. This CDR3 comprises 13 residues. CDR3: CASSQGVGSPLHF. Written as DNA, the CDR3 is TGTGCCAGCAGCCAAGGGGTCGGCTCACCCCTCCACTTT.

This clonotype has more than one count but fewer than ten. The V call is TRBV19, the J call TRBJ2-3; a possible D gene is TRBD2 (7 bases). The CDR3 loop spans 14 amino acids. Per the germline V gene, CDR1 is LNHDA and CDR2 is SQIVND (reference sequence). Trimming removed 10 bases at V and 0 bases at J, with 14 bases between. CDR3 in amino acids: CATKRGGSTDTQYF. The CDR3 DNA reads TGTGCCACCAAGAGGGGGGGCAGCACAGATACGCAGTATTTT.

The chain joins TRBV4-3 to TRBJ2-2; TRBD2 is a possible D gene (7 bases). The CDR3 length is 16 residues. Germline CDR1 LGHNA, CDR2 YSLEER. V was clipped by 1 base and J by 6 bases, with 15 bases between them. The chain's CDR3 is CASSQVWGGAPGELFF. CDR3 sequence (DNA): TGCGCCAGCAGCCAAGTATGGGGGGGGGCCCCCGGGGAGCTGTTTTTT.

In its sample, this clonotype was seen a few times. The rearrangement joins TRBV5-1 to TRBJ2-3, with 7 bases lining up with TRBD1. This CDR3 is built from 13 residues. Trimming at V came to 3 bases and at J to 4 bases, leaving 2 bases not matched to a gene. Germline V gives CDR1 SGHRS, CDR2 YFSETQ. The CDR3 bases are TGCGCCAGCAGCTCACAGGGGCCAGATACGCAGTATTTT. Translation gives CASSSQGPDTQYF. Based on the CDR3 plus reference TRBV5-1 and TRBJ2-3, the full variable domain is KAGVTQTPRYLIKTRGQQVTLSCSPISGHRSVSWYQQTPGQGLQFLFEYFSETQRNKGNFPGRFSGRQFSNSRSEMNVSTLELGDSALYLCASSSQGPDTQYFGPGTRLTVL.

This sequence joins TRBV6-5 and TRBJ1-6; TRBD1 aligns across 9 bases. Looked up from germline, CDR1 is MNHEY and CDR2 is SVGAGI. J lost 9 bases, V lost 6 bases, and 3 bases had no gene match. The CDR3 runs to 13 residues. CDR3: CASSATGGSPLHF. CDR3 in DNA: TGTGCCAGCAGCGCGACAGGGGGTTCACCCCTCCACTTT.

Only a few counts were recorded for this clonotype. V and J are TRBV4-3 and TRBJ1-2; D is undetermined. Deletions cut 6 bases from V and 2 bases from J, with 16 bases between. The germline V gene has CDR1 LGHNA and CDR2 YSLEER. CDR3 size: 15 residues. CDR3 sequence (DNA): TGCGCCAGCAGTCACTCCCCGGGTCGCAACTATGGCTACACCTTC. It yields the protein CASSHSPGRNYGYTF.

This clonotype was observed many times. The DNA of the CDR3 is TGCGCCAGCAGCCAAGATCGGGGGGCCAAAAACATTCAGTACTTC. Protein: CASSQDRGAKNIQYF. This chain joins TRBV4-1 and TRBJ2-4; D might be TRBD2 (6 bases). Per the germline V gene, CDR1 is MGHRA and CDR2 is YSYEKL. This CDR3 is 15 amino acids long. V shed 0 bases and J shed 1 base, with 7 bases lying between them.

This clonotype was counted only a few times. This rearrangement joins TRBV5-5 to TRBJ2-2; TRBD1 might be the D (7 bases). Germline values: CDR1 SGHKS, CDR2 YYEKEE (reference sequence). Trimming shortened V by 4 bases and J by 4 bases, and 17 bases separated the two germline ends. The CDR3 is 16 residues long. This CDR3 is CASSPQGGRVTGELFF. The CDR3 DNA reads TGTGCCAGCAGCCCGCAGGGGGGACGCGTCACCGGGGAGCTGTTTTTT.

The chain has TRBV29-1 and TRBJ1-2; 7 bases align to TRBD1. V shed 0 bases and J 4 bases; nucleotides not matched to a gene: 8. Germline V gene sequence: CDR1 SQVTM, CDR2 ANQGSEA. There are 15 residues in the CDR3. The CDR3 bases are TGCAGCGTTGAAGACGGCAACAGGGGAATCTATGGCTACACCTTC. Residues: CSVEDGNRGIYGYTF.

This clonotype was detected only a few times. The V and J genes are TRBV27 and TRBJ1-1, with D possibly TRBD1 on 5 matching bases. Between the trimmed V and J ends, which lost 2 bases and 6 bases, there was a span of 13 bases. Germline CDR1 reads MNHEY; CDR2 reads SMNVEV (reference sequence). CDR3 length: 14 amino acids. DNA for the CDR3: TGTGCCAGCAGTTTAGCACTCGGGGGGGCTGAAGCTTTCTTT. Translating it yields CASSLALGGAEAFF.

This clonotype was counted only a few times. The chain employs TRBV20-1 and TRBJ1-5, with 8 positions matching TRBD1. V was pared by 3 bases and J by 0 bases, with 10 bases of the junction left unmatched. The CDR3 runs to 17 residues. CDR1 DFQATT and CDR2 SNEGSKA come from the germline V gene (reference sequence). The DNA for the CDR3 is TGCAGTGCTAGGGGAATAGGGGACAGGTATAGCAATCAGCCCCAGCATTTT. Encoded protein: CSARGIGDRYSNQPQHF.